The clone carrying this T cell receptor (beta chain) was seen a handful of times. Antigen: not known. This record comes from a study of T cell repertoires in aging, cancer and after chemotherapy. Across the whole study: Donor ages fell into six groups from 30 or younger up to 70 or older. Repeat sampling of healthy donors over several months to years showed clear clonal overlap. Study-level results: The repertoire data cannot show anything about immunological memory following chemotherapy. Compared with age-matched healthy donors, untreated hematological or solid cancer patients showed higher blood TCR clonality.

Rearranged V-D-J TRB sequences were amplified with a mixed TRB-A/B primer pool. TCRdb reprocessed the multiplex PCR reads with MiXCR, giving one entry per CDR3 protein. The repertoire holds about 10,000 distinct CDR3 sequences, around 40% seen once, with roughly 8.2% in the top ten. The length of the CDR3 is 16 residues. Per the germline V gene, CDR1 is MNHEY and CDR2 is SVGEGT. Trimming removed 0 bases from V and 8 bases from J, with 17 bases in between. Peripheral blood genomic DNA, not sorted cells or RNA, was the template. The genes are TRBV6-2 or TRBV6-3 and TRBJ2-1; a weak D match, TRBD2 (7 bases). The specimen was blood. This clonotype originated in a human donor in good health. The CDR3 DNA is TGTGCCAGCAGTTACTCGAGGGGGGGAGTACGCGATGAGCAGTTCTTC. This encodes CASSYSRGGVRDEQFF.